This entry features one T cell receptor (beta chain) sequence. The antigen remains undetermined. The donors were members of the 120-subject validation cohort (separate from the approximately 670-subject first cohort). TCRdb's copy holds only in-frame clones and misses some; the assay was immunoSEQ multiplex PCR. The data hold 100,000 to 150,000 clones, with about 83% observed a single time. The source of the sample is a study of cytomegalovirus exposure and HLA in healthy donors. Study-wide background: The 100 to 150 validation repertoires matched the roughly 700 first-cohort repertoires in platform, a later analysis reported. Broader study findings: 150 or so TCR beta chains were listed as cytomegalovirus-associated.

Source material: PBMCs. The clonotype comes from a man younger than 35 in good health and CMV-seronegative.

CDR3 amino acids: CASSTSVAAKETQYF. In nucleotides, the CDR3 is TGTGCCAGCAGCACCTCGGTGGCGGCAAAAGAGACCCAGTACTTC. V is TRBV7-2 and J is TRBJ2-5, with D hard to call. Germline values: CDR1 SGHTA, CDR2 FQGNSA. The CDR3 spans 15 residues. The ends were cut back, 5 bases at V and 3 bases at J, with 16 bases in the middle.